This passage covers 4 T cell receptor beta chains from one sample sequenced in a study of T cell changes during pregnancy in multiple sclerosis. Data came from immunoSEQ multiplex PCR; TCRdb stores just in-frame clones and leaves some out. The table has around 53,000 clones, 92% seen once. The sample was CD4+ T cells from peripheral blood mononuclear cells, taken after pregnancy. These receptors came from a female donor with multiple sclerosis, enrolled in a pregnancy study.

The DNA of the CDR3 is TGTGCCAGCAGCTTAGCGGGGGTGGCCTACAATGAGCAGTTCTTC. It yields the protein CASSLAGVAYNEQFF. The chain employs TRBV7-3 and TRBJ2-1, with 7 bases aligning to TRBD2. Unmatched junction bases numbered 3, after V lost 2 bases and J lost 2 bases. CDR3 size: 15 residues. The germline CDR1 and CDR2 sequences are SGHTA and FQGTGA.

The gene calls are TRBV19 and TRBJ2-5; 7 bases align to TRBD2. The length of the CDR3 is 13 residues. The germline gives CDR1 LNHDA, CDR2 SQIVND (reference sequence). Trimming cost V 4 bases and J 2 bases; bases outside gene matches: 1. As DNA, the CDR3 is TGTGCCAGTAGTAGGCGGGGGCAAGAGACCCAGTACTTC. Protein product: CASSRRGQETQYF.

The chain has TRBV6-1 and TRBJ1-2; D might be TRBD1 (5 bases). V was pared by 7 bases and J by 8 bases, with 11 bases between. Germline V CDR1 and CDR2: MNHNS, SASEGT. CDR3 length equals 11 residues. CDR3 protein: CASTGGGGYTF. The CDR3 DNA reads TGTGCCAGCACGGGGGGAGGCGGCTACACCTTC.

The chain recombines TRBV14 with TRBJ1-1; possible D gene TRBD1, 5 bases. CDR1 and CDR2 (germline): SGHDN, FVKESK. V gave up 1 base and J gave up 5 bases, with 11 bases separating them. The CDR3 sequence is 14 residues long. The CDR3 is CASSQGSGWTEAFF. The CDR3 DNA sequence: TGTGCCAGCAGCCAAGGGTCAGGGTGGACTGAAGCTTTCTTT.